This TCR beta chain appears in the sequencing data of a study of human T cells and chemical hapten exposure. Study results and caveats: The study found that DPC sensitization did not change TCRs above 1 in 1000 frequency. Alopecia was present in the donors, so their immune response may differ from healthy people's.

TCRdb re-called the RACE reads with MiXCR, one entry per CDR3 protein. The table includes 80,000 to 100,000 distinct CDR3 sequences, more than 9% detected once. Regarding time point: patch test 2, 6 weeks after DPC sensitization. Described treatment: therapeutic diphenylcyclopropenone sensitization with weekly scalp DPC. Before extraction, the whole blood was not fractionated, and total RNA was taken from it. This clonotype was seen more than once but under ten times. The antigen remains unidentified. From germline, CDR1 is SEHNR and CDR2 FQNEAQ (reference sequence). CDR3 length: 17 amino acids. The trim removed 5 bases at V and 2 bases at J, leaving 6 bases unmatched.

The chain combines TRBV7-9 with TRBJ2-6; 10 bases map to TRBD1. The material was whole blood, obtained in connection with sensitization to the hapten diphenylcyclopropenone (DPC). This TCR came from a woman between 50 and 59 years old with alopecia areata. Some clones in this sample may be carry-over from other donors' samples. CDR3 loop: CASSRGTGATGANVLTF. The CDR3 DNA is TGTGCCAGCAGCCGCGGGACAGGGGCTACTGGGGCCAACGTCCTGACTTTC.